This TCR beta chain was identified in a study of OX40 agonist ivuxolimab in advanced cancers. Findings and caveats of the study: Partial responders receiving 0.1-3.0 mg/kg showed among the lowest clonal expansion. Average numbers of expanded clones were greater in CD8+ T cells than in CD4+.

Drawing of blood for sampling happened at baseline, at cycle 4 day 1, and at cycle 7 day 1. As for this clone: Its antigen is not known.

Only in-frame clones appear in the TCRdb table, and some are missing; sequencing was by immunoSEQ multiplex PCR. The table includes 55,000 to 70,000 clones, approximately 90% detected once. The CDR3 totals 15 residues. CDR1 is SGHTA, CDR2 FQGNSA, per germline. Trimming shortened V by 1 base and J by 1 base, and 11 bases separated the two germline ends. The source of this sequence is an adult with an advanced solid tumor such as melanoma, head and neck, liver or kidney cancer. The sample consisted of CD4+ or CD8+ T cells sorted from blood, taken in a trial of the OX40 agonist ivuxolimab. The chain links TRBV7-2 to TRBJ2-7; weak D call: TRBD2 (6 bases). In nucleotides, the CDR3 is TGTGCCAGCAGCTTAGGCGGGGAAAGTTCCTACGAGCAGTACTTC. It translates to CASSLGGESSYEQYF.